This TCR beta chain was sequenced during a study of T cells in Graves' hyperthyroidism and ophthalmopathy (dated by TCRdb to the late 2010s). Regarding the complete study: Peripheral blood samples were taken at the time of initial diagnosis, prior to any treatment. To identify distinguishing TCR V-J signatures, a discovery cohort of about 100 patients was used, comprising 43 with Graves' ophthalmopathy and around 57 with stable Graves' hyperthyroidism. In several Graves' hyperthyroidism patients, the study also compared T-cell repertoires from thyroid tissue with T-cell repertoires from blood. After sampling, hyperthyroidism patients received methimazole starting at 30 mg daily, and ophthalmopathy patients received high-dose intravenous methylprednisolone. TCR Vbeta CDR3 sequencing of around 130 peripheral blood samples (over 40 ophthalmopathy, 75 hyperthyroidism and roughly 17 progressor patients) is reported in the paper. Prospective prediction of ophthalmopathy was tested in an independent validation cohort consisting of about 19 hyperthyroidism patients and 15 to 17 patients who later progressed to ophthalmopathy. The 100 discovery patients were randomly split 7:3 into training and test sets.

Counted from cysteine to phenylalanine, this CDR3 has 16 amino acids. Only CDR3 DNA is held: 48 bases, read in frame from base 1. CDR1 and CDR2, looked up from the germline V gene, are SNHLY and FYNNEI. V trim: 6 bases; J trim: 7 bases; unmatched bases: 9. Here is what the overall study found, with its caveats: A 13 V-J signature model separated ophthalmopathy from stable hyperthyroidism, with nearly 90% sensitivity and approximately 81% specificity in cross-validation and 80%/75% in testing. In validation, the model predicted progression to ophthalmopathy a median of around 6.5 months before onset, with around 70% sensitivity and 72.22% specificity. Sample size was not statistically predetermined, and investigators were not blinded to group allocation. Most expanded thyroid clonotypes (frequency above 0.001) were also found in blood, which suggests that blood repertoires may mirror thyroid immune responses.

This clonotype was counted many times. Its antigen is not yet known. Base-call qualities are not available, and no considerably larger clone is one nucleotide away. Moderately to severely active disease, a Clinical Activity Score of at least 3, a NOSPECS grade of at least 4, and a duration under 3 months were present in ophthalmopathy patients. Exclusion was applied to patients with uncontrolled infections, other autoimmune diseases, pregnancy or lactation. Diagnoses were based on clinical symptoms, serum thyroxine and TRAb, thyroid ultrasound and orbital computed tomography. PBMCs were isolated from approximately 10 ml of fresh peripheral blood by Ficoll-Paque density gradient centrifugation. Total RNA was extracted with Trizol reagent, and quality was checked on an Agilent 2100 Bioanalyzer. Amplification of TCR beta CDR3 regions was carried out from RNA transcripts. A first-round RT-PCR of the TCR CDR3 used the HTBI primer set with the Qiagen OneStep RT-PCR kit. The libraries were constructed in a second round of multiplex PCR and then size-selected and purified. Paired-end sequencing of the libraries was performed with 100 bp reads on an Illumina HiSeq2000. As for how the authors treated the data: SOAPnuke was used to process the raw data, with reads discarded if the reads contained adapters or uncalled bases, had a mean Phred below 15, or lacked an exact constant-primer or identifier match. COPE v1.2.5 was used to merge the high-quality paired reads, and each unique nucleotide sequence was defined as a clonotype. Clonotypes were aligned to IMGT TRBV, TRBD and TRBJ reference segments using MiTCR v1.1. Only V-J combinations with frequency above 0.0001, covering about 99% of repertoires, were analysed. A TCS score was defined as the ratio between F50 (clonal expansion) and ExV (chaos), using BLOSUM62-based TCRdist between CDR3 peptides within each V-J. Welch's t-statistics and random forest reduced roughly 500 V-J features to 13, which were used in a naive Bayes classifier (R e1071). TCRdb's own reprocessing of the public reads used fastp at Q25 and MiXCR and kept productive beta chains. Rows are unified per CDR3 protein, each entry keeping the most common DNA and genes. TCRdb, not the original authors, processed these V and J calls. The sample table contains under 400,000 distinct CDR3 sequences; only one count was recorded for about a sixth of them. The ten most abundant clones make up around 16% of the sample.

This clonotype was sampled from a woman in her forties with Graves' ophthalmopathy. Sequenced input: blood. Rearrangement joined TRBV2 to TRBJ2-2; 12 central bases correspond to TRBD2. The CDR3 amino acid sequence is: CASSFLAGGEDGELFF. The nucleotides are TGTGCCAGCAGCTTCCTAGCGGGAGGGGAGGACGGGGAGCTGTTTTTT.